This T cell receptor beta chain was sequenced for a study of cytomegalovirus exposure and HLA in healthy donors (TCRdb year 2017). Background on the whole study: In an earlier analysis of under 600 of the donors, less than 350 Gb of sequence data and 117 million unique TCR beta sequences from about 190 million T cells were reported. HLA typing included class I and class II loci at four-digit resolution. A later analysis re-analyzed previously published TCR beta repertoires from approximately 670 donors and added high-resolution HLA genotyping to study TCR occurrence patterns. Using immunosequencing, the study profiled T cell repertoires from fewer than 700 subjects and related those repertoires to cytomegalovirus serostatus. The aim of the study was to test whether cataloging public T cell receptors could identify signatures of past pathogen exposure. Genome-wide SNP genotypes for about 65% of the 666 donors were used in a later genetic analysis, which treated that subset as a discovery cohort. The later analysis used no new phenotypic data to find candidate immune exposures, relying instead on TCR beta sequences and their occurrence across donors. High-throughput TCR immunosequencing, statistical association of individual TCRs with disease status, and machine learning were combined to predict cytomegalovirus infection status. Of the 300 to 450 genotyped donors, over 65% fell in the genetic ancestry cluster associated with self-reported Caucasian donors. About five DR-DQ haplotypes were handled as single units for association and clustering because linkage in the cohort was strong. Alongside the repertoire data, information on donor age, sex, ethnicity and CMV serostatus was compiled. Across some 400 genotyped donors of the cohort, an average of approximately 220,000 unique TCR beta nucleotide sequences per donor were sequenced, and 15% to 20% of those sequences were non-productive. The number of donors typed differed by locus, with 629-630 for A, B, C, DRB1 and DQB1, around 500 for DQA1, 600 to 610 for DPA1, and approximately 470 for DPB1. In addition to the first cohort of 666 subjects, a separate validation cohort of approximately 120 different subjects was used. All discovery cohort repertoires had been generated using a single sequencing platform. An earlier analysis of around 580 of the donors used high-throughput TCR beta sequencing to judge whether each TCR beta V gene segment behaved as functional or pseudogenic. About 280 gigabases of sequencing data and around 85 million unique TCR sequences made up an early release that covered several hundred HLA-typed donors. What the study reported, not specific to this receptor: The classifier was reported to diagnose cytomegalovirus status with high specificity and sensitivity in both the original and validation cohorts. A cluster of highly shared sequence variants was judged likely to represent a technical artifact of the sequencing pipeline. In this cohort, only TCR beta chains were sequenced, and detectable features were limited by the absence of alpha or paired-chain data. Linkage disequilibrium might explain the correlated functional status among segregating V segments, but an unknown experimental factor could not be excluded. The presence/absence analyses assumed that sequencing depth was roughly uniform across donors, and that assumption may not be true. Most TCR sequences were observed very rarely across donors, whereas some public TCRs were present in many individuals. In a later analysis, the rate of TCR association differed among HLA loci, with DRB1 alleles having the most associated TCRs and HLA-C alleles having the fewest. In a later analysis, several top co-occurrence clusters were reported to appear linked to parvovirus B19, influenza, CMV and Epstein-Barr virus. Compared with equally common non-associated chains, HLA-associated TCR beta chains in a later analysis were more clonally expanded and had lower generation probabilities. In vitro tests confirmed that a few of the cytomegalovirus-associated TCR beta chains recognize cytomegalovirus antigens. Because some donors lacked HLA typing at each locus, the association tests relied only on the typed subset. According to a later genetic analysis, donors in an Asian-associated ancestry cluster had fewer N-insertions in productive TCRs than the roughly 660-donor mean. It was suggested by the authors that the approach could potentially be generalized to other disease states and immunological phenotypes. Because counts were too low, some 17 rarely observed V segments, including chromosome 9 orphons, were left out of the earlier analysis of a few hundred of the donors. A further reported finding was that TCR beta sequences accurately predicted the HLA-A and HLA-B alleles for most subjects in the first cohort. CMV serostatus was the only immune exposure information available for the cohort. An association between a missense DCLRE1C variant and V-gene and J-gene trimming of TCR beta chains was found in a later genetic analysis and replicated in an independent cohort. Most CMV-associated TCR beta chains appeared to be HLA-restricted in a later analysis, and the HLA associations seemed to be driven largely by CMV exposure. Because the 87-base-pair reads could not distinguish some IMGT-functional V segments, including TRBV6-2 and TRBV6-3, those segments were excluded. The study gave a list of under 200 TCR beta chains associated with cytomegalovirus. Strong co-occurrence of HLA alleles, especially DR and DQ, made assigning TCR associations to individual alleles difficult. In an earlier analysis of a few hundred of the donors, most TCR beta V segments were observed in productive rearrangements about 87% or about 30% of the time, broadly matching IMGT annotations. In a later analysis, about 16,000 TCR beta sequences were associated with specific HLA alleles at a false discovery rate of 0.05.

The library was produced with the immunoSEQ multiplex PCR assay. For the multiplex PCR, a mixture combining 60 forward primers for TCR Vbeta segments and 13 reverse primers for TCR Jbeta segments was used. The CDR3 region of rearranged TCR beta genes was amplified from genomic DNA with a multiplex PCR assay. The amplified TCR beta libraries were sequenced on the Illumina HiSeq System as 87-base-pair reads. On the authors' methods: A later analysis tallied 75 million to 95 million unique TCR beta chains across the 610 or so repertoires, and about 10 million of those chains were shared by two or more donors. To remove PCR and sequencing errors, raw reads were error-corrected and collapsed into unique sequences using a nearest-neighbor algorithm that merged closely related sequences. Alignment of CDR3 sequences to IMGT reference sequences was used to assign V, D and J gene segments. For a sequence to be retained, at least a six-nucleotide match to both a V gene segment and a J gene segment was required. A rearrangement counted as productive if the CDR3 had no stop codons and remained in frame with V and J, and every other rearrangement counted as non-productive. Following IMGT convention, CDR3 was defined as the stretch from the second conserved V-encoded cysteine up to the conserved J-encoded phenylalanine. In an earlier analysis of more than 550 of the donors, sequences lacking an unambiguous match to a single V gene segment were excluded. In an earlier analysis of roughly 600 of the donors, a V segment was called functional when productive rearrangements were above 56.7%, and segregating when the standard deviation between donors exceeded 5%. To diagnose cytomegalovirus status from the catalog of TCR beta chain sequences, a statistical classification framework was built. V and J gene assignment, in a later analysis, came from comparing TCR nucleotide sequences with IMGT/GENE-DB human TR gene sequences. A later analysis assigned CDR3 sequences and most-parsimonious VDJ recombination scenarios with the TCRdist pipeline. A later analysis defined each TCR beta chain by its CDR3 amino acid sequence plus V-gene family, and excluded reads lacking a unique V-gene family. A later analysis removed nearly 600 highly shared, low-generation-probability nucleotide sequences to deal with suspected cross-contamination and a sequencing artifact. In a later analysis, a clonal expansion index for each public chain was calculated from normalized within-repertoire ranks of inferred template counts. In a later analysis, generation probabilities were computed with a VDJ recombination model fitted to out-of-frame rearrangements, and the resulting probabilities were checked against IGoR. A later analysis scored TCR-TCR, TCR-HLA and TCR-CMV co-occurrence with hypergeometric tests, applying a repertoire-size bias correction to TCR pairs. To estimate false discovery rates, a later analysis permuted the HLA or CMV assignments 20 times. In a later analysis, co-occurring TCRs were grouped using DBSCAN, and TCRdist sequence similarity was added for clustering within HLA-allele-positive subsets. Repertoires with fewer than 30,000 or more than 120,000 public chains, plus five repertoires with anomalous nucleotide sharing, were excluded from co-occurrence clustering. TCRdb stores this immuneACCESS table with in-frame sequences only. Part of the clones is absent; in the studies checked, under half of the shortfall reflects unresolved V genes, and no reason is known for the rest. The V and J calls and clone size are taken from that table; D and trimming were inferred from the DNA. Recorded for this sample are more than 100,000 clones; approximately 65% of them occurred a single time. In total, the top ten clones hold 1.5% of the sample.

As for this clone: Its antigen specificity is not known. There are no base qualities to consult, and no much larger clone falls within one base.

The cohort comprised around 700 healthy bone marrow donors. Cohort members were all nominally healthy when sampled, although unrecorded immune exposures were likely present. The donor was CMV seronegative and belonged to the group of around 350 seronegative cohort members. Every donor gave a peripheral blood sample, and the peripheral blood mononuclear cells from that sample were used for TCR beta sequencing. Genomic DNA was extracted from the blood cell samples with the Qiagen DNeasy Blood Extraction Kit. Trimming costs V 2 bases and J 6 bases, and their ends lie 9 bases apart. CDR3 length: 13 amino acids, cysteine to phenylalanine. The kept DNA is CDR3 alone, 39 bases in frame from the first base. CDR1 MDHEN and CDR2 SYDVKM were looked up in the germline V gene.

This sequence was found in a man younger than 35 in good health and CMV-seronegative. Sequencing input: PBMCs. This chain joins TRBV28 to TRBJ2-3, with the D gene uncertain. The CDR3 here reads CASSLEPSDTQYF. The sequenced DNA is TGTGCCAGCAGTTTAGAGCCTTCGGATACGCAGTATTTT. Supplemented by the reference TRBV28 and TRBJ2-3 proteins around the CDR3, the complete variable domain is DVKVTQSSRYLVKRTGEKVFLECVQDMDHENMFWYRQDPGLGLRLIYFSYDVKMKEKGDIPEGYSVSREKKERFSLILESASTNQTSMYLCASSLEPSDTQYFGPGTRLTVL.